The 25 T cell receptor beta chains reported below all come from one sample, sequenced in a study of T-cell reconstitution after alpha-beta-depleted transplantation in children. Unique molecular identifiers featured in how the TCRbeta library was prepared. One entry per CDR3 protein results from TCRdb running MiXCR on the PCR reads. The sample has under 300,000 distinct CDR3 sequences; under 14% are singletons. Sequenced here: peripheral blood, sampled 180 days after TCRalphabeta/CD19-depleted stem cell transplant. All receptors come from a male patient between 2 and 9 years old who had a stem cell transplant for chronic granulomatous disease, so the T cells may come from the graft donor.

This clonotype was observed a single time. This may be a read error: a much more frequent sequence differs by one nucleotide. The chain employs TRBV20-1 and TRBJ1-4, with 9 bases fitting TRBD1. This CDR3 region has 15 residues. Germline CDR1 is DFQATT and CDR2 is SNEGSKA (reference sequence). The chain's CDR3 is CCARRRDRVNEKLFF. The CDR3 nucleotides are TGCTGTGCTAGGCGCCGGGACAGGGTTAATGAAAAACTGTTTTTT.

This clonotype was detected many times. The rearrangement links TRBV29-1 to TRBJ1-1, with D possibly matching TRBD1 (6 bases). V gave up 3 bases and J gave up 0 bases, with 8 bases separating them. The length of the CDR3 is 13 residues. CDR1 and CDR2 from the germline V gene are SQVTM and ANQGSEA. The CDR3 region has the DNA TGCAGCGTTGAGCAGGGGTTGAACACTGAAGCTTTCTTT. Amino acid sequence: CSVEQGLNTEAFF.

This clonotype was seen repeatedly, ten times or more. At one end, the junction sequence differs from germline, possibly due to a read error. This sequence joins TRBV7-2 and TRBJ1-3, with D unresolved. The CDR3 sequence is 14 residues long. Germline CDR1 SGHTA, CDR2 FQGNSA. The CDR3 DNA is TGCGCCAGCAGCTTGGTTGGTTCTGGAAACACCATATATTTT. This translates into CASSLVGSGNTIYF. The entire variable domain, with the rest obtained from reference TRBV7-2 and TRBJ1-3, is as follows: GAGVSQSPSNKVTEKGKDVELRCDPISGHTALYWYRQSLGQGLEFLIYFQGNSAPDKSGLPSDRFSAERTGGSVSTLTIQRTQQEDSAVYLCASSLVGSGNTIYFGEGSWLTVV.

Many counts were recorded for this clonotype. The V gene is TRBV28, the J gene TRBJ2-5, with 8 bases fitting TRBD1. From germline, CDR1 is MDHEN and CDR2 SYDVKM. Unmatched junction bases numbered 6, after V lost 2 bases and J lost 4 bases. There are 15 residues in the CDR3. The CDR3 bases are TGTGCCAGCAGTTTACCGACAGGGGAATCAGAGACCCAGTACTTC. This translates into CASSLPTGESETQYF.

This clonotype was seen ten or more times. This chain joins TRBV12-3 or TRBV12-4 and TRBJ2-2, with D possibly TRBD2 on 6 matching bases. This CDR3 has 14 amino acids. The germline V and J ends were trimmed by 5 bases and 0 bases, with 7 bases remaining between them. CDR3 in DNA: TGTGCCAGCAGTAGGAGGGCGAACACCGGGGAGCTGTTTTTT. This codes for CASSRRANTGELFF.

Regarding this clonotype: Just one base apart from a much larger clone, this may be a read error. The chain links TRBV20-1 to TRBJ2-3; D unresolved. Germline assignment: CDR1 DFQATT and CDR2 SNEGSKA (reference sequence). The CDR3 runs 15 residues. Trimming shortened V by 7 bases and J by 0 bases, and 17 bases separated the two germline ends. CDR3 nucleotide sequence: TGCAGTGATAGCTCCTTAGCAGCTAGCACAGATACGCAGTATTTT. Its protein is CSDSSLAASTDTQYF.

This clonotype came up many times. The chain recombines TRBV6-5 with TRBJ1-2; 9 bases line up with TRBD1. With 7 bases clipped from V and 4 bases from J, the junction kept 13 bases outside the gene matches. Germline assignment: CDR1 MNHEY and CDR2 SVGAGI. The CDR3 is made up of 16 amino acids. The CDR3 is CASTKGVMGQGYGYTF. The CDR3 bases are TGTGCCAGCACCAAGGGAGTTATGGGACAGGGCTATGGCTACACCTTC.

This clonotype has a count of ten or more. The chain has TRBV10-3 and TRBJ2-7; D uncertain. This CDR3 region has 14 residues. Trimming took off 10 bases at V and 1 base at J, with 17 bases between the two ends. Per germline, CDR1 ENHRY and CDR2 SYGVKD. Written as DNA, the CDR3 is TGTGCCACTCTACCGGGTGAGCCGTCCTACGAGCAGTACTTC. Translating gives CATLPGEPSYEQYF.

This clonotype has ten or more counts. This sequence joins TRBV10-3 and TRBJ2-3, with D possibly TRBD2 on 5 matching bases. Germline CDR1 reads ENHRY; CDR2 reads SYGVKD. Trimming took off 3 bases at V and 4 bases at J, with 11 bases between the two ends. The CDR3 is made up of 14 amino acids. The CDR3 region is CAISEIDGADTQYF. CDR3 coding DNA: TGTGCCATCAGTGAAATTGACGGGGCAGATACGCAGTATTTT.

Ten or more counts support this clonotype. V usage is TRBV3-1 and J usage is TRBJ2-1; TRBD2 aligns across 12 bases. CDR1 is LGHDT and CDR2 is YNNKEL in the germline V gene (reference sequence). CDR3 length: 16 amino acids. Unmatched junction bases numbered 5, after V lost 3 bases and J lost 5 bases. The CDR3 DNA reads as TGTGCCAGCAGCCAGGCTAGCGGGAGGGCCCACAATGAGCAGTTCTTC. Translating it yields CASSQASGRAHNEQFF.

This clonotype was observed many times. V and J are TRBV20-1 and TRBJ2-5; 7 nucleotides match TRBD2. The CDR3 runs to 15 residues. Germline lookup yields CDR1 DFQATT and CDR2 SNEGSKA (reference sequence). V gave up 6 bases and J gave up 7 bases; unmatched junction bases: 17. CDR3 nucleotides: TGCAGTGCCCGAGGTTCCGTGCGGGAGCGGGGGACCCAGTACTTC. It is translated as CSARGSVRERGTQYF.

This clonotype was seen ten or more times. The chain combines TRBV3-1 with TRBJ2-7, with D possibly being TRBD1 (6 bases). This CDR3 is 13 amino acids long. Trimming pared 4 bases from V and 0 bases from J, leaving 7 bases between. In germline, CDR1 is LGHDT, CDR2 YNNKEL (reference sequence). CDR3 nucleotide sequence: TGTGCCAGCAGCCGGGGGCGCTCCTACGAGCAGTACTTC. Translation gives CASSRGRSYEQYF.

This clonotype was seen repeatedly, ten times or more. The chain employs TRBV5-1 and TRBJ2-3; possible D gene TRBD1, 6 bases. Germline values: CDR1 SGHRS, CDR2 YFSETQ. V was shortened by 0 bases and J by 2 bases, with 10 bases between the two germline ends. The CDR3 has 15 amino acids. The CDR3 protein is CASSLEGVFTDTQYF. The CDR3 DNA follows: TGCGCCAGCAGCTTGGAGGGGGTTTTCACAGATACGCAGTATTTT.

This clonotype was counted many times. The chain links TRBV12-3 or TRBV12-4 to TRBJ2-5; TRBD1 matches at 10 bases. There are 17 residues in the CDR3. The V segment lost 6 bases and the J segment 2 bases; nucleotides outside the gene matches: 12. The CDR3 protein is CASSLREPGQGQETQYF. CDR3 in DNA: TGTGCCAGCAGCCTTCGAGAACCGGGACAGGGGCAAGAGACCCAGTACTTC.

This clonotype has ten or more counts. The chain employs TRBV9 and TRBJ2-1, with 7 bases matching TRBD2. V dropped 5 bases and J dropped 3; count of bases not matched to a gene: 8. From germline, CDR1 is SGDLS and CDR2 YYNGEE. The CDR3 length is 15 residues. The CDR3 reads CASRPPAGDYNEQFF. For the CDR3, the DNA is TGTGCCAGCAGGCCCCCCGCGGGGGACTACAATGAGCAGTTCTTC.

At least ten counts were recorded for this clonotype. The rearrangement joins TRBV20-1 to TRBJ2-5, with 8 nucleotides matching TRBD1. V was pared by 0 bases and J by 5 bases, with 14 bases of the junction left unmatched. Germline V gives CDR1 DFQATT, CDR2 SNEGSKA (reference sequence). The CDR3 is 17 amino acids. The CDR3 DNA reads TGCAGTGCTAGAGATGTTCGTGGCAGGGGGCTGTTGGAGACCCAGTACTTC. This codes for CSARDVRGRGLLETQYF.

This clonotype was counted many times. The chain couples TRBV28 to TRBJ2-3; D is perhaps TRBD2 (6 bases). CDR3 length: 13 residues. CDR1 and CDR2 (germline): MDHEN, SYDVKM. Trimming stripped 3 bases from V and 4 bases from J, with 8 bases between. CDR3 DNA sequence: TGTGCCAGCAGTTTGGAGGGTGCAGATACGCAGTATTTT. Protein product: CASSLEGADTQYF.

This clonotype showed up many times. The V and J genes are TRBV7-9 and TRBJ2-7, with a tentative D call TRBD1 (6 bases). Trimming cost V 2 bases and J 0 bases, with 17 bases left between them. The CDR3 loop spans 17 amino acids. Germline V gene data show CDR1 as SEHNR and CDR2 as FQNEAQ (reference sequence). This CDR3 is CASSLSAGQFFSYEQYF. The CDR3, as DNA: TGTGCCAGCAGCTTATCCGCCGGACAGTTTTTCTCCTACGAGCAGTACTTC.

In its sample, this clonotype was seen many times. The V gene is TRBV11-2, the J gene TRBJ2-5, with a possible D match to TRBD1 (5 bases). V shed 5 bases and J shed 4 bases, with 17 bases lying between them. Looked up from germline, CDR1 is SGHAT and CDR2 is FQNNGV. The CDR3 spans 15 residues. The chain's CDR3 is CASSGRWGSGETQYF. The CDR3 nucleotides read TGTGCCAGCAGCGGTCGATGGGGCTCTGGAGAGACCCAGTACTTC.

This clonotype came up many times. The gene calls are TRBV12-3 or TRBV12-4 and TRBJ1-1; D might be TRBD1 (5 bases). V lost 5 bases and J 0 bases, leaving 13 bases between the germline ends. The CDR3 is made up of 15 amino acids. The CDR3 DNA is TGTGCCAGCAGTCTCTCACGGGGGATGAACACTGAAGCTTTCTTT. It specifies CASSLSRGMNTEAFF.

This clonotype has at least ten counts. The chain couples TRBV25-1 to TRBJ1-4; TRBD1 aligns across 10 bases. The CDR3 totals 18 residues. The germline V gene has CDR1 MGHDK and CDR2 SYGVNS. The junction had 14 bases not matched to a gene; V was cut back by 3 bases and J by 7 bases. Here the CDR3 reads CASSEAPRTGGLREKLFF. The CDR3 DNA follows: TGTGCCAGCAGTGAGGCCCCACGGACAGGGGGTCTTCGTGAAAAACTGTTTTTT.

At least ten counts were recorded for this clonotype. The rearrangement joins TRBV28 to TRBJ2-5; D may be TRBD2 (6 bases). Between the trimmed V and J ends, which lost 3 bases and 6 bases, there was a span of 20 bases. Germline V lookup: CDR1 MDHEN, CDR2 SYDVKM. CDR3 length: 16 residues. CDR3 residues: CASSLGTGGGAQTQYF. DNA for the CDR3: TGTGCCAGCAGTTTGGGTACAGGAGGAGGGGCCCAGACCCAGTACTTC.

In this sample, this clonotype turned up many times. The rearrangement uses TRBV6-1 and TRBJ2-7; TRBD2 aligns across 10 bases. There are 15 residues in the CDR3. The V and J ends lost 1 base and 4 bases, in that order; junction bases with no gene match: 4. Germline-derived CDR1 and CDR2 are MNHNS and SASEGT. The CDR3 bases are TGTGCCAGCAGTGAAGGTAGCGGGGGGATGTACGAGCAGTACTTC. It encodes CASSEGSGGMYEQYF.

The chain recombines TRBV3-1 with TRBJ2-5, with 7 bases matching TRBD2. The CDR3 totals 15 residues. After removal of 11 bases from V and 5 bases from J, the junction contained 17 bases not matched to a gene. Germline CDR1 and CDR2: LGHDT and YNNKEL (reference sequence). CDR3 sequence (DNA): TGTGCCTGCTCCGAGTGGGGGGGGAGTGGGGAGACCCAGTACTTC. Protein product: CACSEWGGSGETQYF.

This clonotype was detected many times. V gene TRBV12-3 or TRBV12-4 combines with J gene TRBJ2-2, with D unclear. The CDR3 runs 13 residues. With 7 bases removed from V and 6 bases from J, the gap between germline ends came to 12 bases. CDR3 in DNA: TGTGCCAGCAATAGAAGGAGTCCCGGGGAGCTGTTTTTT. Protein product: CASNRRSPGELFF.